The 32 T cell receptor beta chains below all came from one sample that was sequenced in a study of T cells in Graves' hyperthyroidism and ophthalmopathy. TCR beta CDR3 regions were amplified from RNA. RT-PCR in the first round (using the HTBI primer set) targeted the TCR CDR3. TCRdb analysed the multiplex PCR reads with MiXCR anew, one entry per CDR3 protein. The table shows 500,000 to 800,000 distinct CDR3 sequences, with roughly 46% occurring only once. The sample was peripheral blood or thyroid tissue (not recorded which). The receptors stem from an adult man with Graves' disease, either hyperthyroidism or ophthalmopathy (not recorded which).

On this clonotype: The CDR3 end shows no conserved phenylalanine or tryptophan, and so a read error is likely. It is unclear where the CDR3 begins or ends on the DNA, so no DNA is shown, and the CDR3 is as TCRdb lists it. The V call is TRBV2, the J call TRBJ1-4. From germline, CDR1 is SNHLY and CDR2 FYNNEI. The CDR3 extends over 12 residues, inclusive of both ends. This CDR3 is CASSEKVGPRWY.

The rearrangement uses TRBV5-1 and TRBJ2-7; maybe TRBD1 (7 bases). Germline V lookup: CDR1 SGHRS, CDR2 YFSETQ. Trimming took 5 bases from V and 3 from J, leaving 12 bases between them. The CDR3 is made up of 13 amino acids. In DNA, the CDR3 is TGCGCCAGCAGGCGGGACAGTGGCTACGAGCAGTACTTC. Translated, it gives CASRRDSGYEQYF.

This clonotype was found a few times. Mismatch with germline at one junction end may stem from a read error. The chain combines TRBV7-3 with TRBJ2-7; D gene uncertain. The CDR3 totals 14 residues. CDR1 SGHTA and CDR2 FQGTGA come from the germline V gene. In DNA, the CDR3 is TGTACCAGCAGTTTATCGTTTGCGAACTACGAGCAGTACTTC. This sequence encodes CTSSLSFANYEQYF.

This chain joins TRBV9 and TRBJ1-2; a possible D gene is TRBD1 (5 bases). The CDR3 runs to 13 residues. From germline, CDR1 is SGDLS and CDR2 YYNGEE. Between the trimmed V and J ends, which lost 7 bases and 6 bases, there was a span of 16 bases. CDR3 residues: CASSRTRDDGYTF. Written as DNA, the CDR3 is TGTGCCAGCTCGCGGACAAGGGATGATGGCTACACCTTC. The entire variable domain, with the rest obtained from reference TRBV9 and TRBJ1-2, is as follows: DSGVTQTPKHLITATGQRVTLRCSPRSGDLSVYWYQQSLDQGLQFLIQYYNGEERAKGNILERFSAQQFPDLHSELNLSSLELGDSALYFCASSRTRDDGYTFGSGTRLTVV.

Note on this clonotype: A read error may account for a junction end that differs from germline. The chain couples TRBV7-3 to TRBJ1-2, with 7 bases fitting TRBD1. There are 17 residues in the CDR3. Germline V CDR1 and CDR2: SGHTA, FQGTGA. CDR3 coding DNA: TGCGCCAGCAGCCAAGATGGGCTGAGGGGGCGCGGGAACGGCTACACCTTC. It encodes CASSQDGLRGRGNGYTF.

The V gene is TRBV11-2, the J gene TRBJ1-1, with D possibly matching TRBD1 (6 bases). The V gene's germline CDR1 is SGHAT and CDR2 FQNNGV. CDR3 length: 13 residues. Trimming shortened V by 5 bases and J by 6 bases, and 13 bases separated the two germline ends. CDR3 loop: CASSIGGASEAFF. CDR3 in DNA: TGTGCCAGCAGCATTGGGGGCGCTTCTGAAGCTTTCTTT.

This sequence joins TRBV7-2 and TRBJ2-2; D remains ambiguous. Germline V lookup: CDR1 SGHTA, CDR2 FQGNSA. The CDR3 consists of 13 residues. V lost 6 bases to trimming and J lost 4 bases, with 9 bases between them. Here the CDR3 reads CASSKAFTGELFF. Written as DNA, the CDR3 is TGTGCCAGCAGTAAGGCCTTCACCGGGGAGCTGTTTTTT.

In this sample, this clonotype turned up many times. The chain recombines TRBV7-2 with TRBJ2-7; D possibly matches TRBD1 or TRBD2 (5 bases each). The CDR3 is 14 amino acids. Germline CDR1 is SGHTA and CDR2 is FQGNSA. V lost 2 bases and J lost 2, with 10 bases in between. This CDR3 reads CASSLLGGTYEQYF. CDR3 nucleotides: TGTGCCAGCAGCTTACTTGGGGGAACCTACGAGCAGTACTTC.

CDR3 loop: CSGGAGGGAQYF. In DNA, the CDR3 is TGCAGCGGCGGGGCCGGGGGAGGGGCCCAGTACTTC. The J gene is TRBJ2-5, the V gene TRBV29-1, with 7 bases matching TRBD2. V shed 7 bases, J shed 9 bases, and the junction held 11 bases outside the gene matches. CDR1 SQVTM and CDR2 ANQGSEA come from the germline V gene. The CDR3 is made up of 12 amino acids.

The chain joins TRBV7-3 to TRBJ1-2; D call uncertain. The CDR3 runs to 12 residues. Looked up from germline, CDR1 is SGHTA and CDR2 is FQGTGA. Trimming took 7 bases from V and 5 from J, leaving 11 bases between them. CDR3 coding DNA: TGTGCCAGCACCTCATCGGGGTATGGCTACACCTTC. As protein: CASTSSGYGYTF.

The chain links TRBV10-3 to TRBJ1-1; no firm D call. There are 14 residues in the CDR3. V gave up 10 bases and J gave up 6 bases, with 21 bases separating them. CDR1 is ENHRY, CDR2 SYGVKD, per germline. Here the CDR3 DNA reads TGTGCCAGCCTGACTGGCGCGATTTTTGCTGAAGCTTTCTTT. Translating gives CASLTGAIFAEAFF.

In this sample, this clonotype turned up once. CDR3 DNA sequence: TGTGCCAGCAGGGAGGACAGATTCGGCTACACCTTC. It encodes CASREDRFGYTF. The rearrangement joins TRBV2 to TRBJ1-2, with a tentative D call TRBD1 (6 bases). CDR3 length equals 12 residues. CDR1 SNHLY and CDR2 FYNNEI come from the germline V gene. V dropped 6 bases and J dropped 8 bases, with 13 bases sitting between them.

This sequence joins TRBV5-1 and TRBJ2-3, with 8 bases that match TRBD2. The CDR3 has 17 amino acids. Germline CDR1 reads SGHRS; CDR2 reads YFSETQ. J gave up 5 bases and V 4 bases, and 15 bases lay outside the gene matches. The CDR3 bases are TGCGCCAGCAGCCGGAAGAGCGGGGGACTGAGACTAGATACGCAGTATTTT. Its translation: CASSRKSGGLRLDTQYF.

The J gene is TRBJ1-5, the V gene TRBV20-1, with TRBD1 as a possible D gene (5 bases). The CDR3 length is 17 residues. The V gene's germline CDR1 is DFQATT and CDR2 SNEGSKA (reference sequence). V lost 1 base and J lost 1, with 17 bases in between. CDR3 coding DNA: TGCAGTGCTAGAGTTGAGGGGAACTTCTTAAGCAATCAGCCCCAGCATTTT. This sequence encodes CSARVEGNFLSNQPQHF.

This clonotype was seen more than once but under ten times. The rearrangement links TRBV19 to TRBJ1-5, with D unclear. Per the germline V gene, CDR1 is LNHDA and CDR2 is SQIVND (reference sequence). Between the trimmed V and J ends, which lost 8 bases and 5 bases, there was a span of 7 bases. The CDR3 is 11 residues long. The DNA of the CDR3 is TGTGCCAGTGGTTGGGATCAGCCCCAGCATTTT. Residues: CASGWDQPQHF.

The table lists this clonotype with a few counts. This sequence joins TRBV5-1 and TRBJ1-2; 10 nucleotides line up with TRBD1. The V gene's germline CDR1 is SGHRS and CDR2 YFSETQ. V gave up 1 base and J gave up 8 bases; unmatched junction bases: 8. The CDR3 extends over 15 amino acids. The CDR3 DNA reads TGCGCCAGCAGCTTGACCGGGACAGGGGCTGGAGGCTACACCTTC. Residues: CASSLTGTGAGGYTF.

This chain links TRBV29-1 with TRBJ1-4, with 10 bases fitting TRBD1. The CDR3 covers 13 residues. From germline, CDR1 is SQVTM and CDR2 ANQGSEA. V shed 6 bases and J 7 bases; nucleotides not matched to a gene: 5. CDR3 loop: CSVVTGGGEKLFF. As DNA, the CDR3 is TGCAGCGTGGTGACAGGGGGCGGTGAAAAACTGTTTTTT.

The J gene is TRBJ2-7, the V gene TRBV11-2, with D unclear. Trimming shortened V by 6 bases and J by 3 bases, and 12 bases separated the two germline ends. Germline-derived CDR1 and CDR2 are SGHAT and FQNNGV. The CDR3 covers 13 residues. CDR3: CASSSGLFYEQYF. The CDR3 DNA follows: TGTGCCAGCAGTTCGGGTCTGTTCTACGAGCAGTACTTC.

Ten or more counts support this clonotype. J is TRBJ2-6 and V is TRBV7-9; no clear D. Germline V CDR1 and CDR2: SEHNR, FQNEAQ (reference sequence). This CDR3 contains 14 residues. V was clipped by 6 bases and J by 2 bases, with 8 bases between them. CDR3 region: CASSPGPGANVLTF. The CDR3 DNA reads TGTGCCAGCAGTCCGGGTCCTGGGGCCAACGTCCTGACTTTC.

In this sample, this clonotype turned up a few times. The chain joins TRBV2 to TRBJ1-5; perhaps TRBD1 as D (6 bases). Per the germline V gene, CDR1 is SNHLY and CDR2 is FYNNEI. Trimming removed 4 bases at V and 2 bases at J, with 15 bases between. The CDR3 extends over 16 amino acids. In DNA form, the CDR3 reads TGTGCCAGCAGTGGGGGGACACCTCACGGCAATCAGCCCCAGCATTTT. Translating it yields CASSGGTPHGNQPQHF.

The CDR3 loop reads CASGTDEQYF. Written as DNA, the CDR3 is TGTGCCAGCGGGACCGACGAGCAGTACTTC. The chain joins TRBV24-1 to TRBJ2-7, with TRBD2 as a possible D gene (6 bases). CDR1 and CDR2 from the germline V gene are KGHDR and SFDVKD. Trimming took 11 bases from V and 5 from J, leaving 9 bases between them. The length of the CDR3 is 10 residues.

The CDR3 loop is CSARALSGGVPEQYF. CDR3 DNA sequence: TGCAGTGCTAGAGCTTTAAGCGGGGGGGTACCAGAGCAGTACTTC. The chain recombines TRBV20-1 with TRBJ2-7, with 10 bases fitting TRBD2. The CDR3 runs to 15 residues. Germline V gives CDR1 DFQATT, CDR2 SNEGSKA (reference sequence). With V trimmed by 1 base and J by 7 bases, 10 bases remained unmatched.

A word on this clonotype: This may stem from a read error, because a much larger clone lies one nucleotide away. V gene TRBV25-1 combines with J gene TRBJ1-6; a weak D match, TRBD1 (5 bases). The V end was cut by 4 bases, the J end by 10 bases, with 17 bases between. The CDR3 runs 15 residues. Germline V gives CDR1 MGHDK, CDR2 SYGVNS. In nucleotides, the CDR3 is TGTGCCAGCAGTGGAGATTGGGGGAGGGACTCACCCCTCCACTTT. Translation: CASSGDWGRDSPLHF.

There are a few counts of this clonotype. The rearrangement links TRBV7-8 to TRBJ2-7; TRBD1 agrees at 9 bases. With V trimmed by 6 bases and J by 3 bases, 18 bases remained unmatched. The CDR3 runs 18 residues. Germline assignment: CDR1 SGHVS and CDR2 FQNEAQ. The CDR3 nucleotides read TGTGCCAGCAGTAAATCTCCCGGGACAGGGCCCACTATCTACGAGCAGTACTTC. It encodes CASSKSPGTGPTIYEQYF.

This clonotype was recorded at least ten times. The chain joins TRBV29-1 to TRBJ1-1, with D possibly being TRBD1 (6 bases). The CDR3 totals 13 residues. Trimming pared 6 bases from V and 0 bases from J, leaving 11 bases between. Germline lookup yields CDR1 SQVTM and CDR2 ANQGSEA. CDR3 residues: CSVDEGVNTEAFF. For the CDR3, the DNA is TGCAGCGTCGACGAGGGGGTGAACACTGAAGCTTTCTTT. Looking up the rest from reference TRBV29-1 and TRBJ1-1 gives the full variable domain: SAVISQKPSRDICQRGTSLTIQCQVDSQVTMMFWYRQQPGQSLTLIATANQGSEATYESGFVIDKFPISRPNLTFSTLTVSNMSPEDSSIYLCSVDEGVNTEAFFGQGTRLTVV.

The chain couples TRBV29-1 to TRBJ1-1; D uncertain. The V gene's germline CDR1 is SQVTM and CDR2 ANQGSEA. Trimming stripped 4 bases from V and 4 bases from J, with 10 bases between. The CDR3 has 12 residues. CDR3 nucleotide sequence: TGCAGCGTTGTACGGGTGGCCACTGAAGCTTTCTTT. Translating gives CSVVRVATEAFF.

In this sample, this clonotype turned up a few times. The DNA of the CDR3 is TGTGCCAGCAGCCCCCTCCATGGGACCCAGTACTTC. Translation: CASSPLHGTQYF. The chain recombines TRBV9 with TRBJ2-5; D unclear. V shed 4 bases and J shed 7 bases, with 11 bases lying between them. The CDR3 sequence is 12 residues long. Per germline, CDR1 SGDLS and CDR2 YYNGEE.

This clonotype was counted only a few times. DNA of the CDR3: TGCGCCACCTCGAGGGGCGCCGGGGAGCTGTTTTTT. Its protein is CATSRGAGELFF. V gene TRBV10-2 combines with J gene TRBJ2-2; D might be TRBD1 or TRBD2, each matching 5 bases. The germline V gene has CDR1 WSHSY and CDR2 SAAADI. The CDR3 loop spans 12 amino acids. Deletions cut 10 bases from V and 6 bases from J, with 12 bases between.

This clonotype has more than one count but fewer than ten. The rearrangement links TRBV6-1 to TRBJ1-5; possibly TRBD1 for D (6 bases). The CDR3 is made up of 13 amino acids. V was shortened by 10 bases and J by 6 bases, with 16 bases between the two germline ends. CDR1 and CDR2 (germline): MNHNS, SASEGT. The CDR3 bases are TGTGCCACCCAATCCAGGGGAGGTCAGCCCCAGCATTTT. This sequence encodes CATQSRGGQPQHF.

Here the CDR3 reads CATPRGAQTITDTQYF. The CDR3 DNA sequence: TGTGCCACGCCTAGGGGCGCACAGACTATCACAGATACGCAGTATTTT. This chain joins TRBV7-9 and TRBJ2-3; D is tentatively TRBD1 or TRBD2 (5 bases each). CDR3 length equals 16 residues. The V gene's germline CDR1 is SEHNR and CDR2 FQNEAQ (reference sequence). Trimming took off 10 bases at V and 2 bases at J, with 22 bases between the two ends. Supplemented by reference TRBV7-9 and TRBJ2-3, the full variable domain reads DTGVSQNPRHKITKRGQNVTFRCDPISEHNRLYWYRQTLGQGPEFLTYFQNEAQLEKSRLLSDRFSAERPKGSFSTLEIQRTEQGDSAMYLCATPRGAQTITDTQYFGPGTRLTVL.

The chain links TRBV20-1 to TRBJ1-1; D remains ambiguous. CDR3 size: 13 residues. Trimming shortened V by 5 bases and J by 1 base, and 11 bases separated the two germline ends. The germline CDR1 and CDR2 sequences are DFQATT and SNEGSKA (reference sequence). The CDR3: CSAFSIKNTEAFF. The CDR3 coding sequence is TGCAGTGCTTTCAGCATCAAGAACACTGAAGCTTTCTTT.

This clonotype was counted a few times. V usage is TRBV20-1 and J usage is TRBJ1-5; D uncertain. This CDR3 spans 14 amino acids. V was pared by 5 bases and J by 0 bases, with 11 bases between. Germline values: CDR1 DFQATT, CDR2 SNEGSKA (reference sequence). The CDR3 protein is CSASSPHSNQPQHF. The CDR3 DNA sequence: TGCAGTGCTTCCAGCCCCCATAGCAATCAGCCCCAGCATTTT.